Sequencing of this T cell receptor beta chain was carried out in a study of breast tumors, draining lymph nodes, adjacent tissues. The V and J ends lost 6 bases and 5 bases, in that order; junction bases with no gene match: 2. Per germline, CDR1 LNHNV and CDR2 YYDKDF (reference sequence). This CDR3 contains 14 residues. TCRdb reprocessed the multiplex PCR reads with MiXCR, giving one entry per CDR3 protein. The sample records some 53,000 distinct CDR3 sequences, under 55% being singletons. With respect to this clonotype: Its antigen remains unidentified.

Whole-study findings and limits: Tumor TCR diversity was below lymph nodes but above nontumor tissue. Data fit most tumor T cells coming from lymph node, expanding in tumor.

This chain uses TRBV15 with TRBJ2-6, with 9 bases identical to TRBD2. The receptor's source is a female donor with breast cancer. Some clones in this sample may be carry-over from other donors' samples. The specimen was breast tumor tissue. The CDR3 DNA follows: TGTGCCACCAGTCCTAGCGGGAGGGCCAACGTCCTGACTTTC. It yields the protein CATSPSGRANVLTF.